This TCR beta chain emerged from a study of spatial heterogeneity in lung cancer. Study-level background: Follow-up PBMC specimens underwent sequencing when available; their median timing was about two years after resection.

The time point: blood at routine non-recurrence follow-up after resection. Whole RNA was taken from tumor, nontumor lung or frozen PBMC; it was then sequenced unsorted. Germline values: CDR1 SGHTA, CDR2 FQGNSA. The CDR3 runs to 15 residues. J lost 4 bases, V lost 1 base, and 4 bases had no gene match. Unique molecular identifiers, one per molecule, were present on every TCR cDNA molecule. One entry per CDR3 protein, called by TCRdb with MiXCR from the 5' RACE reads. This sample has tens of thousands of distinct CDR3 sequences; around 7% occur once, and the top ten carry approximately 40%. This clonotype was seen more than once but under ten times.

This sequence joins TRBV7-2 and TRBJ2-3, with 8 bases matching TRBD2. The origin of this receptor is a female donor with early-stage non-small cell lung cancer. Sample: PBMCs, taken at follow-up. The CDR3 DNA sequence: TGTGCCAGCAGCTTAGGCGGGACTAGAGCAGATACGCAGTATTTT. It yields the protein CASSLGGTRADTQYF.